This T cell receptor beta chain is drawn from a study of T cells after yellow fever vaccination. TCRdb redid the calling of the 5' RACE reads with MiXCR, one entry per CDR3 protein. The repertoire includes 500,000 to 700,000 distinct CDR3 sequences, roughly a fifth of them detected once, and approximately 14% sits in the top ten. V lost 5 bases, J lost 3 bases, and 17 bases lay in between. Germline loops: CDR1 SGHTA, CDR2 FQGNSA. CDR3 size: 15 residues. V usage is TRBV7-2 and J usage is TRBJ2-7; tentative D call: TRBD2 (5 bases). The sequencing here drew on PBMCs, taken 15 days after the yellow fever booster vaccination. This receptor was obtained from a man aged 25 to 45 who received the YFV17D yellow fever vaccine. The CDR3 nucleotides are TGTGCCAGCAGCGGTGGTTTAGCGACCGTCTACGAGCAGTACTTC. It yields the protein CASSGGLATVYEQYF. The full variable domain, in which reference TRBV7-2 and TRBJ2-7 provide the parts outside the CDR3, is GAGVSQSPSNKVTEKGKDVELRCDPISGHTALYWYRQSLGQGLEFLIYFQGNSAPDKSGLPSDRFSAERTGGSVSTLTIQRTQQEDSAVYLCASSGGLATVYEQYFGPGTRLTVT.